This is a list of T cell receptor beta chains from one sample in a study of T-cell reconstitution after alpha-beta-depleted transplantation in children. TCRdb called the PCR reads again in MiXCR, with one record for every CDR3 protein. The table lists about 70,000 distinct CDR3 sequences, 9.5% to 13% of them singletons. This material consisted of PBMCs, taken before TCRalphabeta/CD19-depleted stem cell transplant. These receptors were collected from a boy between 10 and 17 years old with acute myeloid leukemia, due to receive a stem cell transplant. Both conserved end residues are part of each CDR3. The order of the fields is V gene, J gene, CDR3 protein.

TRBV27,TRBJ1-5,CASRQVHNQPQHF
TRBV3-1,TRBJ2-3,CASSHVGQADTQYF
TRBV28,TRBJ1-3,CASSQMTGTESSGNTIYF
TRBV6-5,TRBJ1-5,CASSYRGSGNQPQHF
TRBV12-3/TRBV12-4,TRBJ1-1,CASTNRAGNTEAFF
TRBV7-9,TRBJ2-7,CASSFLAGGREQYF
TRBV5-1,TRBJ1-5,CASSLGPSDDQPQHF
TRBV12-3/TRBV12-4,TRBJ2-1,CASTSSGIGEQFF
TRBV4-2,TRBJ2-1,CASSPGGLGNEQFF
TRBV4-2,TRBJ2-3,CASSAPGQGATSGFTDTQYF
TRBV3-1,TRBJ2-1,CASSRGGSNNEQFF
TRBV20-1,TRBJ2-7,CSASWTSGRREQYF
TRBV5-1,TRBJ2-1,CASSNHTSSNTQFF
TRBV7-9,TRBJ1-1,CASTPAGTANTEAFF
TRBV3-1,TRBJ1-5,CASSQRGLAQPQHF
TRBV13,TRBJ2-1,CASSTLHNEQFF
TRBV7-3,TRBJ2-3,CASSLTSGNTDTQYF
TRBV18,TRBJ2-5,CASSRISGLAGLQAETQYF
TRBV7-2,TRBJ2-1,CASSLVVLASHNEQFF
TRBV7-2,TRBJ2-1,CASSLQGARSYNEQFF
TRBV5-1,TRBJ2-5,CASSLGLSQETQYF
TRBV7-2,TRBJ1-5,CASSLDRLGNQPQHF
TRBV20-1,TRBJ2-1,CSAPDGTGTTLFNEQFF
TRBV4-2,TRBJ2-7,CASSQDPGGLADYEQYF
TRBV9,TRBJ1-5,CASSGSHQGPQHF
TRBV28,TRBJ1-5,CASSFPSGYSNQPQHF
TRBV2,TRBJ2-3,CASKGQSTDTQYF
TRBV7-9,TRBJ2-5,CASSLAEHQETQYF
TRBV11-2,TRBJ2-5,CASSRGQQETQYF
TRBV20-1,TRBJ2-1,CSASFSGRANEQFF
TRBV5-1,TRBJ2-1,CASSLGGSSNEQFF
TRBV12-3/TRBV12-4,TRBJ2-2,CASSQEGQGHGELFF
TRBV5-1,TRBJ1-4,CASSSGYRGTWEKLFF
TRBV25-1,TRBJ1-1,CASRLRTGGGYTEAFF
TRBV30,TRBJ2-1,CAWTGTGPGEQFF
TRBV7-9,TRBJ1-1,CASSPSSNPGRNTEAFF
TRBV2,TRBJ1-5,CASSGSSSYSNQPQHF
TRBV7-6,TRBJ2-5,CASSLYEETQYF
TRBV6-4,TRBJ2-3,CASSESSGRSTDTQYF
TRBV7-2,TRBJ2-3,CASSSRSRGDTQYF
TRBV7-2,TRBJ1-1,CASSLIQGRGTEAFF
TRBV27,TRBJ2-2,CASRTGVNTGELFF
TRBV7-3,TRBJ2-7,CASSLEPTGIYEQYF
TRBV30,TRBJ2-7,CAWSVGGRLGYEQYF
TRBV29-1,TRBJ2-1,CSVAPPEQFF
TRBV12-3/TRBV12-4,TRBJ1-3,CASSLDRGFLSGNTIYF
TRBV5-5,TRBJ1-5,CASSLGPGTEYQPQHF
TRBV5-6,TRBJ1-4,CASSWGRATNEKLFF
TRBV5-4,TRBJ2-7,CASSSTDPGEQYF
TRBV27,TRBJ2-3,CASSFGEGTDTQYF